These 19 T cell receptor beta chains were all obtained from the same sample, sequenced in a study of beta chain features in type 1 diabetes. The isolated RNA, all of it, was reverse transcribed, so expressed TCRB transcripts were what got sequenced. The repertoire was sequenced with immunoSEQ multiplex PCR; TCRdb's copy has only in-frame clones and lacks some. Of hundreds of thousands of clones in the sample, roughly a sixth were seen once. Sequenced input: naive CD4+ T cells from blood. Receptors were obtained from a young man in good health.

J is TRBJ1-2 and V is TRBV30, with a weak D call TRBD1 (5 bases). From germline, CDR1 is GTSNPN and CDR2 SVGIG (reference sequence). Trimming removed 2 bases from V and 8 bases from J, with 15 bases in between. This CDR3 contains 13 residues. CDR3 region: CAWSSQTGAGYTF. Written as DNA, the CDR3 is TGTGCCTGGAGTTCTCAAACTGGGGCGGGCTACACCTTC.

J is TRBJ2-5 and V is TRBV27; unclear D gene. The germline gives CDR1 MNHEY, CDR2 SMNVEV (reference sequence). The CDR3 has 12 amino acids. The ends were cut back, 3 bases at V and 7 bases at J, with 9 bases in the middle. DNA for the CDR3: TGTGCCAGCAGTTTCAATATGGTGACCCAGTACTTC. It yields the protein CASSFNMVTQYF.

V is TRBV5-1 and J is TRBJ2-3; a weak D match, TRBD1 (6 bases). V was pared by 4 bases and J by 3 bases, with 15 bases between. CDR3 length: 15 residues. CDR1 and CDR2 from the germline V gene are SGHRS and YFSETQ. This CDR3 reads CASSLQGTLTDTQYF. The CDR3 DNA is TGCGCCAGCAGCCTACAGGGTACCCTGACAGATACGCAGTATTTT. The variable domain in full, with the rest retrieved from reference TRBV5-1 and TRBJ2-3, is KAGVTQTPRYLIKTRGQQVTLSCSPISGHRSVSWYQQTPGQGLQFLFEYFSETQRNKGNFPGRFSGRQFSNSRSEMNVSTLELGDSALYLCASSLQGTLTDTQYFGPGTRLTVL.

This chain links TRBV28 with TRBJ2-2; 9 bases agree with TRBD1. The CDR3 extends over 16 amino acids. Germline V CDR1 and CDR2: MDHEN, SYDVKM. The V and J ends lost 5 bases and 2 bases, in that order; junction bases with no gene match: 6. The CDR3: CASSGGTGLNTGELFF. The CDR3 DNA follows: TGTGCCAGCAGTGGGGGGACAGGGCTTAACACCGGGGAGCTGTTTTTT.

The genes are TRBV18 and TRBJ1-2; D is unresolved. V was shortened by 1 base and J by 6 bases, with 9 bases between the two germline ends. The CDR3 is 13 amino acids. Germline V gives CDR1 KGHSH, CDR2 LQKENI. The DNA of the CDR3 is TGTGCCAGCTCACCACGGCAGGTCCATGGCTACACCTTC. Protein product: CASSPRQVHGYTF.

This clone showed up just a few times. The rearrangement joins TRBV11-2 to TRBJ1-4; D is possibly TRBD1 (6 bases). The V and J ends lost 7 bases and 8 bases respectively, with 23 bases between them. Per germline, CDR1 SGHAT and CDR2 FQNNGV. This CDR3 comprises 16 residues. CDR3 nucleotides: TGTGCCAGCACCTCTCACGTGGGACAAAATTCCGAAAAACTGTTTTTT. Translation gives CASTSHVGQNSEKLFF.

Only a few counts were recorded for this clone. The chain is built from TRBV10-2 and TRBJ2-1; 8 positions match TRBD1. With 4 bases clipped from V and 8 bases from J, the junction kept 7 bases outside the gene matches. Germline CDR1 WSHSY, CDR2 SAAADI. The CDR3 consists of 14 residues. In DNA, the CDR3 is TGCGCCAGCAGTGCGCAGGGGGCGCGTGATGAGCAGTTCTTC. Protein product: CASSAQGARDEQFF.

This clone was found a few times. This sequence joins TRBV7-2 and TRBJ1-1; 11 bases are shared with TRBD1. The CDR3 loop spans 16 amino acids. Germline CDR1 SGHTA, CDR2 FQGNSA. The V and J ends lost 1 base and 1 base, in that order; junction bases with no gene match: 2. The CDR3 coding sequence is TGTGCCAGCAGCTTAGGTGGGACAGGGGGGAACACTGAAGCTTTCTTT. Translating it yields CASSLGGTGGNTEAFF.

The chain uses TRBV29-1 and TRBJ1-4; D gene uncertain. The CDR3 covers 13 residues. Trimming shortened V by 5 bases and J by 3 bases, and 10 bases separated the two germline ends. Germline loops: CDR1 SQVTM, CDR2 ANQGSEA. The CDR3 region is CSVRLGPNEKLFF. In DNA, the CDR3 is TGCAGCGTTCGACTCGGCCCTAATGAAAAACTGTTTTTT.

This clone was seen a handful of times. The chain carries TRBV30 and TRBJ1-5; no clear D gene. The CDR3 loop spans 12 amino acids. V was cut by 5 bases and J by 7 bases, with 12 bases left in between. The V gene's germline CDR1 is GTSNPN and CDR2 SVGIG (reference sequence). This CDR3 reads CAWGNLGQPQHF. As DNA, the CDR3 is TGTGCCTGGGGTAACCTCGGCCAGCCCCAGCATTTT.

CDR3 nucleotides: TGTGCCAGCAGCTTAGAAATTGCAGGGAGCGTTCAGTTCTTC. Encoded protein: CASSLEIAGSVQFF. V is TRBV7-2 and J is TRBJ2-1; the D gene could be TRBD1 or TRBD2 (5 bases each). The CDR3 spans 14 residues. Trimming took 1 base from V and 13 from J, leaving 17 bases between them. Germline CDR1 is SGHTA and CDR2 is FQGNSA.

This chain's CDR3 is CAINSGTSGNQETQYF. In DNA, the CDR3 is TGTGCCATCAACTCCGGGACTAGCGGGAACCAAGAGACCCAGTACTTC. V usage is TRBV10-3 and J usage is TRBJ2-5, with 13 nucleotides matching TRBD2. The CDR3 sequence is 16 residues long. Germline V CDR1 and CDR2: ENHRY, SYGVKD. Trimming took 7 bases from V and 0 from J; bases not matched to a gene: 5.

This clone was recorded a few times. The rearrangement uses TRBV28 and TRBJ2-1, with D possibly TRBD2 on 7 matching bases. The CDR3 runs 14 residues. Between the trimmed V and J ends, which lost 3 bases and 10 bases, there was a span of 16 bases. Germline V gene lookup returns CDR1 MDHEN and CDR2 SYDVKM. In nucleotides, the CDR3 is TGTGCCAGCAGTTTGGAGGGGGGGCGTTTAGAGCAGTTCTTC. Amino acid sequence: CASSLEGGRLEQFF.

The chain is built from TRBV6-5 and TRBJ2-4, with unresolved D. The ends were cut back, 5 bases at V and 9 bases at J, with 8 bases in the middle. CDR3 size: 11 residues. Germline lookup yields CDR1 MNHEY and CDR2 SVGAGI. The CDR3 loop is CASSTVGIQYF. Here the CDR3 DNA reads TGTGCCAGCAGTACGGTGGGCATTCAGTACTTC.

This clone occurred a few times. The CDR3 DNA sequence: TGTGCCAGCAGTGAACGGACTGTTACGCAGTATTTT. Encoded protein: CASSERTVTQYF. The chain uses TRBV6-1 and TRBJ2-3; D is possibly TRBD2 (5 bases). The germline gives CDR1 MNHNS, CDR2 SASEGT. The CDR3 consists of 12 residues. The V and J ends lost 2 bases and 8 bases respectively, with 8 bases between them.

This clone has just a few counts. This sample also contains other DNA sequences that code for the same CDR3. This chain links TRBV2 with TRBJ2-1; D possibly corresponds to TRBD1 (6 bases). The CDR3 has 14 amino acids. V lost 6 bases and J 1 base, leaving 10 bases between the germline ends. Germline V gene data show CDR1 as SNHLY and CDR2 as FYNNEI. DNA of the CDR3: TGTGCCAGCAGGGGCAGGGGTTCCTACAATGAGCAGTTCTTC. Its translation is CASRGRGSYNEQFF.

This clone occurred a few times. The CDR3 region is CASGDRVAEAFF. CDR3 DNA sequence: TGTGCCAGCGGGGACAGGGTGGCTGAAGCTTTCTTT. The chain couples TRBV2 to TRBJ1-1, with TRBD1 identical over 9 bases. The CDR3 loop spans 12 amino acids. J lost 6 bases, V lost 8 bases, and 4 bases had no gene match. Germline V gives CDR1 SNHLY, CDR2 FYNNEI.

CDR3 DNA sequence: TGCGCCAGCAGCCAGGCCGGGACTAGCGGGAGCCGCTCCTACAATGAGCAGTTCTTC. It encodes CASSQAGTSGSRSYNEQFF. The chain couples TRBV4-1 to TRBJ2-1; TRBD2 matches 14 bases. The CDR3 is 19 residues long. V dropped 3 bases and J dropped 0; count of bases not matched to a gene: 7. Germline V gene sequence: CDR1 MGHRA, CDR2 YSYEKL.

This clone was detected once. CDR3 coding DNA: TGTGCCAGCAGTTCGGGCGGGAGGTACGAGCAGTACTTC. It specifies CASSSGGRYEQYF. The chain uses TRBV28 and TRBJ2-7; 8 bases match TRBD2. The CDR3 runs to 13 residues. Germline assignment: CDR1 MDHEN and CDR2 SYDVKM. V trimming: 4 bases; J trimming: 4 bases; junction bases outside the gene matches: 3.